This T cell receptor beta chain was retrieved from a study of human T cells and chemical hapten exposure. Time point given: pre-sensitization, week 0. Documented treatment: therapeutic diphenylcyclopropenone sensitization with weekly scalp DPC. Only after blood had been drawn was each patch test applied. Unfractionated whole blood was the source from which total RNA was extracted. TCRdb re-called the RACE reads through MiXCR, storing one row per CDR3 protein. Found here are around 56,000 distinct CDR3 sequences, roughly a tenth of them singletons; the top ten hold 8% to 10%. In this sample, this clonotype turned up many times. Its target is not known. Study outcomes and limitations: Against controls, expanded TCRs gave rise to significantly more large CDR3 similarity clusters. The number of TCRs above 1 in 1000 frequency did not change after DPC sensitization.

Sequences were derived from whole blood, sampled in connection with sensitization to the hapten diphenylcyclopropenone (DPC). The sequence was obtained from a man aged 35 to 55 with alopecia areata. Some clones in this sample may be carry-over from other donors' samples.

DNA for the CDR3: TGTGCCAGCAGCTTATTAAGGGGGCCCTACAATGAGCAGTTCTTC. Its protein product is CASSLLRGPYNEQFF. V and J are TRBV7-9 and TRBJ2-1, with 7 positions matching TRBD1. V shed 2 bases and J 2 bases; nucleotides not matched to a gene: 3. Germline V gene data show CDR1 as SEHNR and CDR2 as FQNEAQ (reference sequence). The CDR3 has 15 residues.